The 18 T cell receptor beta chains given below trace back to one sample, sequenced in a study of beta chain features in type 1 diabetes. Expressed TCRB transcripts were sequenced because the isolated RNA had all been reverse transcribed beforehand. Some clones are missing from TCRdb's copy, which holds only in-frame ones; the method was immunoSEQ multiplex PCR. The sample has 300,000 or so clones, roughly 8% seen once. Sequenced material: central memory CD4+ T cells from blood. The receptor set was obtained from a woman between 18 and 30 years old in good health.

About this clone: With a much larger clone just one base away, this may be a read error. The chain uses TRBV4-2 and TRBJ2-5; TRBD2 matches 11 bases. This CDR3 is 15 amino acids long. J was trimmed by 1 base and V by 4 bases; bases with no gene match: 2. Germline V gene lookup returns CDR1 LGHNA and CDR2 YNFKEQ. Here the CDR3 DNA reads TGTGCCAGCAGCCCGGGACTAGCGGTCCAAGAGACCCAGTACTTC. Translating gives CASSPGLAVQETQYF.

The genes are TRBV27 and TRBJ2-5; 12 bases match TRBD2. Germline trimming cut 5 bases from V and 0 bases from J; bases unmatched to any gene: 4. Germline CDR1 reads MNHEY; CDR2 reads SMNVEV (reference sequence). The CDR3 is 16 residues long. The CDR3 loop is CASSQGTSGYQETQYF. The CDR3 DNA sequence: TGTGCCAGCAGTCAAGGGACTAGCGGGTACCAAGAGACCCAGTACTTC.

The chain joins TRBV7-3 to TRBJ2-2; 7 bases agree with TRBD2. Germline V lookup: CDR1 SGHTA, CDR2 FQGTGA. V gave up 1 base and J gave up 5 bases; unmatched junction bases: 7. This CDR3 is 16 amino acids long. The CDR3 protein is CASSLIGGSRTGELFF. As DNA, the CDR3 is TGTGCCAGCAGCTTAATCGGCGGGAGCAGGACCGGGGAGCTGTTTTTT.

This rearrangement joins TRBV7-2 to TRBJ2-7; D call uncertain. V was pared by 5 bases and J by 7 bases, with 9 bases between. Per germline, CDR1 SGHTA and CDR2 FQGNSA. The CDR3 extends over 11 amino acids. The CDR3 coding sequence is TGTGCCAGCAGCGCGTCCCGGGAGCAGTACTTC. Encoded protein: CASSASREQYF.

The CDR3 reads CASRNRGLNTEAFF. The CDR3 bases are TGTGCCAGTAGAAACAGGGGGTTGAACACTGAAGCTTTCTTT. The J gene is TRBJ1-1, the V gene TRBV19, with 8 bases lining up with TRBD1. This CDR3 region has 14 residues. After removal of 6 bases from V and 0 bases from J, the junction contained 3 bases not matched to a gene. Germline V gene sequence: CDR1 LNHDA, CDR2 SQIVND (reference sequence).

Only a few counts were recorded for this clone. This chain uses TRBV5-1 with TRBJ2-1; no clear D gene. There are 11 residues in the CDR3. Germline values: CDR1 SGHRS, CDR2 YFSETQ. Deletions cut 0 bases from V and 9 bases from J, with 4 bases between. The DNA of the CDR3 is TGCGCCAGCAGCTTGGGTCCTGAGCAGTTCTTC. Translating gives CASSLGPEQFF.

The CDR3 sequence: CASSLRDGADTQYF. The CDR3 DNA sequence: TGTGCCAGTAGTCTGAGAGATGGTGCAGATACGCAGTATTTT. The gene calls are TRBV19 and TRBJ2-3, with D unresolved. Germline assignment: CDR1 LNHDA and CDR2 SQIVND (reference sequence). This CDR3 spans 14 amino acids. V was clipped by 5 bases and J by 4 bases, with 13 bases between them.

This clone was detected a few times. The chain employs TRBV7-2 and TRBJ1-4; D is unresolved. The V gene lost 2 bases and the J gene lost 3 bases, with 4 bases spanning the gap. Germline V gene lookup returns CDR1 SGHTA and CDR2 FQGNSA. The CDR3 length is 13 residues. The CDR3 spells CASSLQANEKLFF. Written as DNA, the CDR3 is TGTGCCAGCAGCTTACAAGCTAATGAAAAACTGTTTTTT. Full variable domain (missing parts from reference TRBV7-2 and TRBJ1-4): GAGVSQSPSNKVTEKGKDVELRCDPISGHTALYWYRQSLGQGLEFLIYFQGNSAPDKSGLPSDRFSAERTGGSVSTLTIQRTQQEDSAVYLCASSLQANEKLFFGSGTQLSVL.

The CDR3 loop is CASSLEGDPSYEQYF. CDR3 in DNA: TGTGCCAGCAGCTTAGAGGGGGATCCCTCCTACGAGCAGTACTTC. The chain combines TRBV11-1 with TRBJ2-7; TRBD1 might be the D (6 bases). V was cut by 1 base and J by 0 bases, with 10 bases left in between. Germline CDR1 SGHAT, CDR2 FQDESV (reference sequence). There are 15 residues in the CDR3.

This clone was counted between two and nine times. The chain is built from TRBV27 and TRBJ2-1; no clear D. Deletions cut 2 bases from V and 4 bases from J, with 6 bases between. The CDR3 extends over 13 amino acids. The germline V gene has CDR1 MNHEY and CDR2 SMNVEV (reference sequence). The CDR3 DNA reads TGTGCCAGCAGTTTAAGGGAATACAATGAGCAGTTCTTC. Protein product: CASSLREYNEQFF.

This clone has more than one count but fewer than ten. CDR3 nucleotides: TGTGCCAGCAGCTTAGGAGTCGCCTACGAGCAGTACTTC. It yields the protein CASSLGVAYEQYF. The chain couples TRBV7-2 to TRBJ2-7; D remains ambiguous. Germline V lookup: CDR1 SGHTA, CDR2 FQGNSA. With 1 base removed from V and 2 bases from J, the gap between germline ends came to 6 bases. CDR3 length: 13 amino acids.

This clone was counted a few times. The gene calls are TRBV7-9 and TRBJ2-3; D gene ambiguous. The V gene lost 5 bases and the J gene lost 4 bases, with 13 bases spanning the gap. Germline V gene data show CDR1 as SEHNR and CDR2 as FQNEAQ (reference sequence). This CDR3 spans 14 amino acids. The CDR3 coding sequence is TGTGCCAGCAGCGGTCCTAACAGAGCAGATACGCAGTATTTT. Translated: CASSGPNRADTQYF.

V usage is TRBV28 and J usage is TRBJ2-5, with D unclear. The germline gives CDR1 MDHEN, CDR2 SYDVKM. The CDR3 sequence is 12 residues long. V shed 3 bases and J shed 5 bases, with 7 bases lying between them. CDR3 coding DNA: TGTGCCAGCAGTTTGATAAAGGAGACCCAGTACTTC. Its protein product is CASSLIKETQYF.

CDR3 in DNA: TGTGCCAGCAGCGCGTCGGGACTACCTTACAATGAGCAGTTCTTC. Its translation: CASSASGLPYNEQFF. The gene calls are TRBV7-2 and TRBJ2-1; 7 bases are a match to TRBD2. Germline CDR1 and CDR2: SGHTA and FQGNSA. V gave up 5 bases and J gave up 4 bases; unmatched junction bases: 8. CDR3 length: 15 amino acids.

V and J are TRBV6-1 and TRBJ1-4; D is undetermined. Per the germline V gene, CDR1 is MNHNS and CDR2 is SASEGT. The CDR3 runs 13 residues. V lost 7 bases, J lost 6 bases, and 12 bases lay in between. Here the CDR3 reads CASTVQIDEKLFF. In DNA form, the CDR3 reads TGTGCCAGCACGGTCCAAATTGATGAAAAACTGTTTTTT.

The chain has TRBV6-6 and TRBJ2-5, with D unresolved. With 8 bases removed from V and 5 bases from J, the gap between germline ends came to 12 bases. Germline lookup yields CDR1 MNHNY and CDR2 SVGAGI (reference sequence). There are 12 residues in the CDR3. The CDR3, as DNA: TGTGCCAGCGGCGACCCCCATGAGACCCAGTACTTC. Protein: CASGDPHETQYF.

At least ten counts were recorded for this clone. The J gene is TRBJ2-7, the V gene TRBV25-1; no firm D call. Trimming stripped 4 bases from V and 0 bases from J, with 7 bases between. This CDR3 is 13 amino acids long. From germline, CDR1 is MGHDK and CDR2 SYGVNS. DNA for the CDR3: TGTGCCAGCAGTGTCATGGGCTCCTACGAGCAGTACTTC. Its protein product is CASSVMGSYEQYF.

The rearrangement links TRBV5-1 to TRBJ2-5; the D gene is possibly TRBD1 (5 bases). The CDR3 loop spans 13 amino acids. Trimming pared 3 bases from V and 5 bases from J, leaving 11 bases between. Germline CDR1 and CDR2: SGHRS and YFSETQ. This chain's CDR3 is CASSSPPGETQYF. The CDR3 bases are TGCGCCAGCAGCTCCCCCCCAGGGGAGACCCAGTACTTC.